The 31 T cell receptor beta chains in this list originate from one sample, sequenced in a study of T cells in Graves' hyperthyroidism and ophthalmopathy. Amplification of TCR beta CDR3 regions used RNA as the template. HTBI primers drove first-round RT-PCR of the TCR CDR3. A single record per CDR3 protein comes from TCRdb applying MiXCR to the multiplex PCR reads. This sample has about half a million distinct CDR3 sequences, with about 24% found just once. Sequencing used blood. These TCRs come from a woman aged 25 to 39 with Graves' ophthalmopathy.

This clonotype was counted ten times or more. V usage is TRBV9 and J usage is TRBJ2-5; TRBD1 aligns across 7 bases. The CDR3 contains 14 residues. Germline-derived CDR1 and CDR2 are SGDLS and YYNGEE. The junction had 6 bases not matched to a gene; V was cut back by 3 bases and J by 4 bases. The CDR3 sequence is CASSGTGAGETQYF. CDR3 nucleotides: TGTGCCAGCAGCGGTACAGGGGCGGGAGAGACCCAGTACTTC.

This sequence joins TRBV7-3 and TRBJ1-1, with D unresolved. CDR1 is SGHTA, CDR2 FQGTGA, per germline. V was clipped by 3 bases and J by 8 bases, with 16 bases between them. This CDR3 has 14 amino acids. The CDR3 region has the DNA TGTGCCAGCAGCTTTTTAGCGTACTCGGGGGAAGCTTTCTTT. It translates to CASSFLAYSGEAFF.

The rearrangement uses TRBV30 and TRBJ2-1; TRBD2 might be the D (5 bases). The length of the CDR3 is 15 residues. Per the germline V gene, CDR1 is GTSNPN and CDR2 is SVGIG (reference sequence). Trimming cost V 0 bases and J 7 bases, with 16 bases left between them. In nucleotides, the CDR3 is TGTGCCTGGAGTGTACCTAGCTCCCTCTGGAATGAGCAGTTCTTC. It yields the protein CAWSVPSSLWNEQFF. Full variable domain (rest looked up from reference TRBV30 and TRBJ2-1): SQTIHQWPATLVQPVGSPLSLECTVEGTSNPNLYWYRQAAGRGLQLLFYSVGIGQISSEVPQNLSASRPQDRQFILSSKKLLLSDSGFYLCAWSVPSSLWNEQFFGPGTRLTVL.

This clonotype came up many times. The CDR3 coding sequence is TGCAGTACCGCTCAGGGGGCCGAGACCCAGTACTTC. It translates to CSTAQGAETQYF. V gene TRBV20-1 combines with J gene TRBJ2-5; 8 positions agree with TRBD1. This CDR3 spans 12 amino acids. The V gene end was trimmed by 8 bases and the J gene end by 5 bases; junction bases not matched to a gene: 7. The germline CDR1 and CDR2 sequences are DFQATT and SNEGSKA (reference sequence).

In this sample, this clonotype turned up many times. This chain uses TRBV5-8 with TRBJ2-7; D is unresolved. Germline CDR1 SGHTS, CDR2 YDEGEE. This CDR3 comprises 12 residues. V was cut by 4 bases and J by 1 base, with 6 bases left in between. The CDR3 DNA follows: TGTGCCAGCAGCGCCAGATCCTACGAGCAGTACTTC. It translates to CASSARSYEQYF.

Points on this clonotype: At one end the junction does not follow the germline gene, possibly because of a read error. V usage is TRBV6-4 and J usage is TRBJ2-7; 8 bases match TRBD2. Germline V CDR1 and CDR2: MRHNA, SNTAGT. The CDR3 extends over 18 amino acids. CDR3 nucleotides: TGTGCCAGCAGTGACTCCATCTTAGCGGGGTTGAGCTCCTACGATCAGTACTTC. Amino acid sequence: CASSDSILAGLSSYDQYF.

This clonotype turned up a few times. The chain couples TRBV12-3 or TRBV12-4 to TRBJ2-5; D gene ambiguous. Trimming shortened V by 3 bases and J by 5 bases, and 7 bases separated the two germline ends. The CDR3 has 12 amino acids. CDR3 sequence: CASSFDGETQYF. The CDR3 bases are TGTGCCAGCAGTTTTGATGGGGAGACCCAGTACTTC.

This sequence joins TRBV28 and TRBJ2-4; D remains unclear. Trimming took off 7 bases at V and 5 bases at J, with 6 bases between the two ends. Germline loops: CDR1 MDHEN, CDR2 SYDVKM. The CDR3 extends over 11 amino acids. This CDR3 reads CASTDENIQYF. The CDR3 DNA is TGTGCCAGCACGGATGAAAACATTCAGTACTTC.

The chain recombines TRBV30 with TRBJ1-2; D remains ambiguous. The germline V and J ends were trimmed by 1 base and 4 bases, with 10 bases remaining between them. The CDR3 contains 13 residues. The germline V gene encodes CDR1 GTSNPN and CDR2 SVGIG (reference sequence). The CDR3 reads CAWSAGFLYGYTF. The CDR3 DNA reads TGTGCCTGGAGTGCGGGATTCCTCTATGGCTACACCTTC.

This clonotype was seen a handful of times. The chain combines TRBV30 with TRBJ1-5; maybe TRBD1 (6 bases). The CDR3 has 14 residues. V was pared by 0 bases and J by 7 bases, with 13 bases between. CDR1 and CDR2 from the germline V gene are GTSNPN and SVGIG (reference sequence). CDR3 in amino acids: CAWSVQGGEQPQHF. CDR3 nucleotides: TGTGCCTGGAGTGTACAGGGTGGCGAACAGCCCCAGCATTTT.

This clonotype appeared many times. The chain uses TRBV7-2 and TRBJ2-7, with TRBD1 as a possible D gene (6 bases). CDR1 is SGHTA and CDR2 is FQGNSA in the germline V gene. CDR3 length: 13 residues. V was cut by 5 bases and J by 3 bases, with 11 bases left in between. The DNA of the CDR3 is TGTGCCAGCAGCCGGTCAGGGGTCTACGAGCAGTACTTC. Translated: CASSRSGVYEQYF. The variable domain in full, with the rest retrieved from reference TRBV7-2 and TRBJ2-7, is GAGVSQSPSNKVTEKGKDVELRCDPISGHTALYWYRQSLGQGLEFLIYFQGNSAPDKSGLPSDRFSAERTGGSVSTLTIQRTQQEDSAVYLCASSRSGVYEQYFGPGTRLTVT.

This clonotype turned up a few times. V and J are TRBV6-1 and TRBJ2-5; 8 positions agree with TRBD1. The CDR3 extends over 14 amino acids. V lost 7 bases and J lost 2; bases outside the gene matches: 6. Germline V lookup: CDR1 MNHNS, CDR2 SASEGT. The CDR3 DNA follows: TGTGCCAGCACAAAGGACAGGGTACAAGAGACCCAGTACTTC. Translating gives CASTKDRVQETQYF.

The chain carries TRBV28 and TRBJ2-5; D is possibly TRBD2 (5 bases). In germline, CDR1 is MDHEN, CDR2 SYDVKM. CDR3 length: 14 residues. V shed 8 bases and J shed 0 bases, with 13 bases lying between them. This CDR3 reads CASGEGNYQETQYF. DNA for the CDR3: TGTGCCAGCGGCGAGGGAAACTACCAAGAGACCCAGTACTTC.

The V call is TRBV2, the J call TRBJ1-1; TRBD1 is a possible D gene (6 bases). The CDR3 extends over 13 amino acids. V gave up 8 bases and J gave up 2 bases, with 12 bases separating them. Germline V gene sequence: CDR1 SNHLY, CDR2 FYNNEI. CDR3 sequence reads: CASGRQDNTEAFF. The CDR3 coding sequence is TGTGCCAGCGGGCGACAGGATAACACTGAAGCTTTCTTT.

Regarding this clonotype: This is likely a read error, given that the CDR3 carries no conserved phenylalanine or tryptophan at its end. This rearrangement joins TRBV7-3 to TRBJ1-2; D might be TRBD1 (6 bases). V lost 5 bases to trimming and J lost 4 bases, with 14 bases between them. The CDR3 runs to 14 residues. CDR1 and CDR2 (germline): SGHTA, FQGTGA. The CDR3 DNA follows: TGTGCCAGCAGCGTGGGGGGCGGAGGCTATGGCTACACCGTC. This sequence encodes CASSVGGGGYGYTV.

On this clonotype: A much larger clone sits a single nucleotide away, making a read error possible. The V and J genes are TRBV29-1 and TRBJ2-7; D possibly uses TRBD1 or TRBD2 (7 bases each). The CDR3 consists of 13 residues. Germline V gene lookup returns CDR1 SQVTM and CDR2 ANQGSEA. V shed 4 bases and J shed 6 bases, with 16 bases lying between them. CDR3 bases: TGCAGCGTTGCGGAGACAGGGAGGGGCGAGCAGTACGTC. This sequence encodes CSVAETGRGEQYV.

In this sample, this clonotype turned up a few times. The rearrangement joins TRBV12-3 or TRBV12-4 to TRBJ2-3; 9 positions match TRBD1. This CDR3 has 14 amino acids. V lost 5 bases and J lost 5; bases outside the gene matches: 5. CDR3 nucleotides: TGTGCCAGCAGTATCGGACAGGGGATAGATACGCAGTATTTT. Protein sequence: CASSIGQGIDTQYF.

The table lists this clonotype with many counts. Mismatch with germline at one junction end may stem from a read error. The chain employs TRBV5-1 and TRBJ1-2, with 7 positions matching TRBD1. The V gene's germline CDR1 is SGHRS and CDR2 YFSETQ. This CDR3 has 12 residues. Here the CDR3 reads CASSIDRDGYIF. CDR3 DNA sequence: TGCGCCAGCAGCATCGACAGGGATGGCTACATCTTC.

In this sample, this clonotype turned up once. The rearrangement joins TRBV6-2 or TRBV6-3 to TRBJ1-5; TRBD1 matches at 7 bases. Germline lookup yields CDR1 MNHEY and CDR2 SVGEGT. Trimming took 6 bases from V and 7 from J; bases not matched to a gene: 12. The CDR3 totals 15 residues. The CDR3 here is CASRDPRGKKQPQHF. The CDR3 nucleotides read TGTGCCAGCAGAGACCCCAGGGGGAAGAAACAGCCCCAGCATTTT.

This clonotype appeared many times. This rearrangement joins TRBV28 to TRBJ1-1, with TRBD1 matching over 9 bases. The V gene's germline CDR1 is MDHEN and CDR2 SYDVKM. Trimming at V came to 7 bases and at J to 4 bases, leaving 10 bases not matched to a gene. This CDR3 is built from 15 residues. The CDR3 region is CASTTTGGLGTEAFF. CDR3 bases: TGTGCCAGCACAACGACAGGGGGACTTGGCACTGAAGCTTTCTTT.

CDR3 DNA sequence: TGTGCCAGCAGTGAACGCTGGTCATACGAGCAGTACTTC. Translation: CASSERWSYEQYF. The chain recombines TRBV2 with TRBJ2-7; no clear D gene. The CDR3 totals 13 residues. Trimming shortened V by 2 bases and J by 4 bases, and 9 bases separated the two germline ends. Germline lookup yields CDR1 SNHLY and CDR2 FYNNEI.

J is TRBJ2-5 and V is TRBV20-1; TRBD2 aligns across 9 bases. The CDR3 loop spans 16 amino acids. V lost 6 bases and J lost 1; bases outside the gene matches: 12. Germline V gives CDR1 DFQATT, CDR2 SNEGSKA (reference sequence). This CDR3 reads CSAPDEREALQETQYF. The CDR3 DNA follows: TGCAGTGCCCCAGATGAGCGGGAGGCCCTCCAAGAGACCCAGTACTTC.

This clonotype was recorded a few times. The rearrangement links TRBV28 to TRBJ1-5; D possibly corresponds to TRBD1 (6 bases). CDR1 MDHEN and CDR2 SYDVKM come from the germline V gene. The CDR3 covers 17 residues. V lost 5 bases and J 4 bases, leaving 21 bases between the germline ends. The CDR3, as DNA: TGTGCCAGCAGTCTCCGACAGGAGCCTTATTCAAATCAGCCCCAGCATTTT. Translation gives CASSLRQEPYSNQPQHF.

This clonotype was counted between two and nine times. This rearrangement joins TRBV27 to TRBJ1-5, with D unclear. V was cut by 2 bases and J by 11 bases, with 13 bases left in between. The CDR3 is 13 residues long. CDR1 MNHEY and CDR2 SMNVEV come from the germline V gene (reference sequence). The CDR3 sequence: CASSLGSGVAQHF. Written as DNA, the CDR3 is TGTGCCAGCAGTTTAGGTTCCGGGGTCGCCCAGCATTTT.

The gene calls are TRBV6-2 or TRBV6-3 and TRBJ1-1, with D perhaps TRBD1 (5 bases). Germline values: CDR1 MNHEY, CDR2 SVGEGT. The CDR3 extends over 12 amino acids. The V and J ends lost 4 bases and 10 bases respectively, with 13 bases between them. The DNA for the CDR3 is TGTGCCAGCAGTTCCGGGGGTAGCGGAGCTTTCTTT. Translation gives CASSSGGSGAFF.

CDR3 coding DNA: TGTGCCAGCTCACCGTCGGGACAACTCTCTGGAAACACCATATATTTT. It is translated as CASSPSGQLSGNTIYF. The chain recombines TRBV18 with TRBJ1-3; D is perhaps TRBD1 (6 bases). V was cut by 3 bases and J by 0 bases, with 12 bases left in between. The germline V gene encodes CDR1 KGHSH and CDR2 LQKENI. The CDR3 has 16 amino acids.

This chain connects TRBV9 to TRBJ2-7; 12 positions match TRBD1. The ends lost 4 bases at V and 3 bases at J; junction bases unmatched: 5. This CDR3 contains 15 residues. Per germline, CDR1 SGDLS and CDR2 YYNGEE. The DNA of the CDR3 is TGTGCCAGCAGCTTCGGGACAGGGGGCGACTACGAGCAGTACTTC. It codes for CASSFGTGGDYEQYF.

This clonotype has ten or more counts. The rearrangement joins TRBV7-7 to TRBJ2-2, with 7 nucleotides matching TRBD1. The CDR3 is 17 amino acids. Germline lookup yields CDR1 SSHAT and CDR2 FNYEAQ (reference sequence). The junction had 12 bases not matched to a gene; V was cut back by 5 bases and J by 3 bases. The DNA for the CDR3 is TGTGCCAGCAGCCCCACGGAAGGGACAGATTACACCGGGGAGCTGTTTTTT. Translation gives CASSPTEGTDYTGELFF.

The chain carries TRBV6-1 and TRBJ2-5; D is undetermined. CDR1 is MNHNS, CDR2 SASEGT, per germline. V was pared by 5 bases and J by 5 bases, with 15 bases between. CDR3 length: 14 residues. Here the CDR3 DNA reads TGTGCCAGCAGTCCATCCCTGCAGGTGGAGACCCAGTACTTC. The encoded protein is CASSPSLQVETQYF.

This clonotype has at least ten counts. The V call is TRBV20-1, the J call TRBJ2-6; TRBD1 might be the D (6 bases). The ends were cut back, 5 bases at V and 2 bases at J, with 13 bases in the middle. The length of the CDR3 is 15 residues. Germline loops: CDR1 DFQATT, CDR2 SNEGSKA (reference sequence). This chain's CDR3 is CSASAWGPGANVLTF. Here the CDR3 DNA reads TGCAGTGCTTCGGCATGGGGGCCTGGGGCCAACGTCCTGACTTTC.

This clonotype was counted a few times. The chain combines TRBV20-1 with TRBJ1-5; D is possibly TRBD1 (5 bases). CDR1 DFQATT and CDR2 SNEGSKA come from the germline V gene (reference sequence). The CDR3 has 13 residues. V lost 3 bases and J 11 bases, leaving 17 bases between the germline ends. This CDR3 is CSASGSSRGAQHF. DNA of the CDR3: TGCAGTGCTAGTGGCAGCTCACGGGGGGCCCAGCATTTT.